This record covers a single T cell receptor beta chain. What it binds is unknown. This entry belongs to a study of cytomegalovirus exposure and HLA in healthy donors. Findings and caveats of the study: The authors enumerated around 150 TCR beta chains as linked to cytomegalovirus.

CDR1 and CDR2 from the germline V gene are SGHNT and YYREEE (reference sequence). This CDR3 is built from 14 residues. Trimming shortened V by 5 bases and J by 5 bases, and 16 bases separated the two germline ends. Some clones are missing from TCRdb's copy, which holds only in-frame ones; the method was immunoSEQ multiplex PCR. This repertoire shows about 200,000 clones, 86% found once; its top ten account for roughly 1.5%. The sequencing sample was made of PBMCs. This TCR derives from a woman between 18 and 29 years old in good health and CMV-seronegative. The chain links TRBV5-4 to TRBJ2-5; maybe TRBD1 (5 bases). DNA for the CDR3: TGTGCCAGCAGTTCCCAGGGTTATAGGGAGACCCAGTACTTC. Translating gives CASSSQGYRETQYF. The full variable domain, completed using reference TRBV5-4 and TRBJ2-5, is ETGVTQSPTHLIKTRGQQVTLRCSSQSGHNTVSWYQQALGQGPQFIFQYYREEENGRGNFPPRFSGLQFPNYSSELNVNALELDDSALYLCASSSQGYRETQYFGPGTRLLVL.